The 15 T cell receptor beta chains below all came from one sample that was sequenced in a study of OX40 agonist ivuxolimab in advanced cancers. Method: immunoSEQ multiplex PCR; TCRdb's copy keeps in-frame clones and lacks some. The table records tens of thousands of clones, about 88% of them present only once. This sample comprised CD4+ or CD8+ T cells sorted from blood, obtained in a trial of the OX40 agonist ivuxolimab. The receptors were sampled from an adult with an advanced solid tumor such as melanoma, head and neck, liver or kidney cancer.

This sequence joins TRBV7-2 and TRBJ1-5; tentative D call: TRBD1 (6 bases). The germline gives CDR1 SGHTA, CDR2 FQGNSA. Trimming removed 2 bases from V and 4 bases from J, with 12 bases in between. The CDR3 has 15 amino acids. CDR3 bases: TGTGCCAGCAGCTTATCGGGGGGCAGGAATCAGCCCCAGCATTTT. Its protein is CASSLSGGRNQPQHF.

The V gene is TRBV14, the J gene TRBJ2-7; 9 bases agree with TRBD1. Germline lookup yields CDR1 SGHDN and CDR2 FVKESK. The CDR3 extends over 14 amino acids. The V segment lost 3 bases and the J segment 4 bases; nucleotides outside the gene matches: 4. The CDR3, as DNA: TGTGCCAGCAGCCACCGGGACAGGGAGTACGAGCAGTACTTC. Translated, it gives CASSHRDREYEQYF.

The chain is built from TRBV7-3 and TRBJ1-1; no firm D call. In germline, CDR1 is SGHTA, CDR2 FQGTGA. The CDR3 sequence is 13 residues long. V was cut by 5 bases and J by 1 base, with 8 bases left in between. CDR3 bases: TGTGCCAGCAGCGGCCCGGGGAACACTGAAGCTTTCTTT. Translating it yields CASSGPGNTEAFF.

In its sample, this clone was seen a few times. V usage is TRBV2 and J usage is TRBJ1-5; D perhaps matches TRBD1 (6 bases). The V gene's germline CDR1 is SNHLY and CDR2 FYNNEI. V was cut by 4 bases and J by 3 bases, with 10 bases left in between. CDR3 length equals 14 residues. The CDR3 DNA sequence: TGTGCCAGCAGTGGAGACAGGACCAATCAGCCCCAGCATTTT. This translates into CASSGDRTNQPQHF. The variable domain in full, completed from reference TRBV2 and TRBJ1-5, reads EPEVTQTPSHQVTQMGQEVILRCVPISNHLYFYWYRQILGQKVEFLVSFYNNEISEKSEIFDDQFSVERPDGSNFTLKIRSTKLEDSAMYFCASSGDRTNQPQHFGDGTRLSIL.

The gene calls are TRBV4-2 and TRBJ2-5; 7 nucleotides align to TRBD1. Looked up from germline, CDR1 is LGHNA and CDR2 is YNFKEQ. The CDR3 extends over 16 amino acids. V lost 4 bases and J lost 1; bases outside the gene matches: 9. Here the CDR3 DNA reads TGTGCCAGCAGCCGAAACGGCGACAGGGCCCAAGAGACCCAGTACTTC. Translating gives CASSRNGDRAQETQYF.

The gene calls are TRBV6-5 and TRBJ1-3; no clear D. V was shortened by 5 bases and J by 6 bases, with 17 bases between the two germline ends. The germline V gene encodes CDR1 MNHEY and CDR2 SVGAGI. The CDR3 has 15 residues. The CDR3 region has the DNA TGTGCCAGCAGTAAACGGCGGGGAAGTGAAAACACCATATATTTT. Protein product: CASSKRRGSENTIYF.

The chain couples TRBV21-1 to TRBJ1-1; the table's D call, TRBD1, was not checked against the DNA. TRBV21-1 is marked as a pseudogene. The CDR3 covers 12 residues. For the CDR3, the DNA is TGTGCCAGATGTCGACAGAACACTGAAGCTTTCTTT. Protein: CARCRQNTEAFF.

The V and J genes are TRBV5-1 and TRBJ2-5; possibly TRBD1 for D (6 bases). V lost 1 base and J lost 3, with 10 bases in between. The germline CDR1 and CDR2 sequences are SGHRS and YFSETQ. CDR3 size: 14 residues. The CDR3 sequence is CASSLRAGEETQYF. The CDR3, as DNA: TGCGCCAGCAGCTTGAGGGCAGGGGAAGAGACCCAGTACTTC.

V usage is TRBV11-2 and J usage is TRBJ2-6; possible D gene TRBD1, 7 bases. This CDR3 is 19 amino acids long. Germline V gives CDR1 SGHAT, CDR2 FQNNGV. The V gene lost 7 bases and the J gene lost 1 base, with 23 bases spanning the gap. CDR3 nucleotide sequence: TGTGCCAGCATCCTCCGGAGGGCAGGGGGATCGTCTGGGGCCAACGTCCTGACTTTC. Amino acid sequence: CASILRRAGGSSGANVLTF.

In its sample, this clone was seen a few times. The CDR3 region is CASRPGVSNQPQHF. CDR3 nucleotides: TGTGCCAGCCGACCAGGGGTCTCCAATCAGCCCCAGCATTTT. The genes are TRBV6-5 and TRBJ1-5; D is possibly TRBD1 (6 bases). V lost 8 bases to trimming and J lost 3 bases, with 14 bases between them. Germline V CDR1 and CDR2: MNHEY, SVGAGI. The CDR3 covers 14 residues.

The DNA for the CDR3 is TGCAGCTACAAGGGAATAGGGTATAATTCACCCCTCCACTTT. As protein: CSYKGIGYNSPLHF. The chain employs TRBV29-1 and TRBJ1-6; no reliable D call. CDR1 is SQVTM, CDR2 ANQGSEA, per germline. The CDR3 length is 14 residues. The V end lost 8 bases, the J end lost 4 bases, and 15 bases lay between the germline ends. The full variable domain, with the rest looked up from reference TRBV29-1 and TRBJ1-6, is SAVISQKPSRDICQRGTSLTIQCQVDSQVTMMFWYRQQPGQSLTLIATANQGSEATYESGFVIDKFPISRPNLTFSTLTVSNMSPEDSSIYLCSYKGIGYNSPLHFGNGTRLTVT.

The V and J genes are TRBV4-2 and TRBJ2-5; tentative D call: TRBD2 (6 bases). This CDR3 has 15 residues. V was shortened by 2 bases and J by 2 bases, with 12 bases between the two germline ends. Germline V gives CDR1 LGHNA, CDR2 YNFKEQ. In DNA, the CDR3 is TGTGCCAGCAGCCAACCTGGCGGGGTGCAAGAGACCCAGTACTTC. Residues: CASSQPGGVQETQYF.

J is TRBJ2-2 and V is TRBV9; 12 bases fit TRBD2. After removal of 0 bases from V and 4 bases from J, the junction contained 7 bases not matched to a gene. Germline V gene lookup returns CDR1 SGDLS and CDR2 YYNGEE. The CDR3 consists of 18 residues. CDR3 in amino acids: CASSVGLAGGVFTGELFF. Here the CDR3 DNA reads TGTGCCAGCAGCGTAGGGCTAGCGGGAGGGGTATTCACCGGGGAGCTGTTTTTT.

The chain recombines TRBV30 with TRBJ2-5, with D perhaps matching TRBD2 (6 bases). V was cut by 0 bases and J by 5 bases, with 13 bases left in between. The germline V gene encodes CDR1 GTSNPN and CDR2 SVGIG (reference sequence). The CDR3 totals 14 residues. The CDR3 DNA is TGTGCCTGGAGTGTCTGGGACGGAGGGGAGACCCAGTACTTC. Protein: CAWSVWDGGETQYF.

The genes are TRBV5-4 and TRBJ2-7; tentative D call: TRBD1 (6 bases). Germline CDR1 is SGHNT and CDR2 is YYREEE (reference sequence). Trimming cost V 1 base and J 6 bases, with 20 bases left between them. The CDR3 is made up of 16 amino acids. As DNA, the CDR3 is TGTGCCAGCAGCTTGTGGGGGCTGTTCAAGGGTAGCGAGCAGTACTTC. It is translated as CASSLWGLFKGSEQYF.